Listed here are 15 T cell receptor beta chains from one sample, sequenced in a study of control samples from healthy donors and cancer patients. Profiling relied on immunoSEQ multiplex PCR, and the TCRdb table lists in-frame clones only, not all of them. Of about 79,000 clones in the sample, 80% to 95% are singletons; the top ten hold about 1.3%. The specimen sequenced was PBMCs. All receptors come from a woman aged 40 to 49 with lung cancer.

This clone was counted a few times. The chain carries TRBV28 and TRBJ1-5, with a weak D call TRBD1 (6 bases). Trimming took off 4 bases at V and 6 bases at J, with 16 bases between the two ends. CDR1 is MDHEN, CDR2 SYDVKM, per germline. CDR3 size: 15 residues. This CDR3 is CASSSWTEGFQPQHF. In DNA, the CDR3 is TGTGCCAGCAGTTCGTGGACAGAGGGTTTTCAGCCCCAGCATTTT.

The chain combines TRBV19 with TRBJ1-5; 11 bases align to TRBD1. V trimming: 7 bases; J trimming: 5 bases; junction bases outside the gene matches: 4. Looked up from germline, CDR1 is LNHDA and CDR2 is SQIVND (reference sequence). The CDR3 is 14 amino acids. The CDR3 region is CASTADRGHQPQHF. In DNA form, the CDR3 reads TGTGCCAGTACCGCGGACAGGGGGCATCAGCCCCAGCATTTT.

The chain is built from TRBV6-6 and TRBJ1-4; D perhaps matches TRBD1 (5 bases). Between the trimmed V and J ends, which lost 7 bases and 10 bases, there was a span of 16 bases. Germline values: CDR1 MNHNY, CDR2 SVGAGI (reference sequence). CDR3 length equals 13 residues. The CDR3 DNA reads TGTGCCAGCATTGTGGGGCCCGTGGGAAAACTGTTTTTT. Amino acids: CASIVGPVGKLFF.

This chain links TRBV10-2 with TRBJ1-1; no clear D. The V gene's germline CDR1 is WSHSY and CDR2 SAAADI. The V gene lost 6 bases and the J gene lost 0 bases, with 11 bases spanning the gap. This CDR3 has 14 amino acids. The chain's CDR3 is CASSGSAMNTEAFF. The CDR3 DNA sequence: TGCGCCAGCAGCGGATCCGCAATGAACACTGAAGCTTTCTTT.

This rearrangement joins TRBV11-3 to TRBJ2-7; TRBD1 aligns across 8 bases. The CDR3 consists of 15 residues. CDR1 and CDR2 (germline): SGHNT, YENEEA. V dropped 1 base and J dropped 7; count of bases not matched to a gene: 9. CDR3 DNA: TGTGCCAGCAGCTTAGGGACAGGGCTGTCGTATGAGCAGTACTTC. Translated, it gives CASSLGTGLSYEQYF.

This rearrangement joins TRBV6-1 to TRBJ1-1; D remains ambiguous. This CDR3 contains 12 residues. Per the germline V gene, CDR1 is MNHNS and CDR2 is SASEGT. Trimming removed 3 bases at V and 6 bases at J, with 8 bases between. The chain's CDR3 is CASSDHLAEAFF. The CDR3 region has the DNA TGTGCCAGCAGTGACCACTTAGCTGAAGCTTTCTTT.

J is TRBJ1-1 and V is TRBV29-1; the match to TRBD1 covers 7 bases. The CDR3 runs to 13 residues. Germline V CDR1 and CDR2: SQVTM, ANQGSEA. The V segment lost 8 bases and the J segment 3 bases; nucleotides outside the gene matches: 9. The CDR3 reads CSIRQGVDTEAFF. The CDR3 DNA reads as TGCAGCATACGACAGGGAGTAGACACTGAAGCTTTCTTT.

The chain links TRBV4-1 to TRBJ2-4; no clear D. Deletions cut 1 base from V and 6 bases from J, with 13 bases between. The CDR3 loop spans 15 amino acids. CDR1 is MGHRA, CDR2 YSYEKL, per germline. The CDR3 DNA is TGCGCCAGCAGCCAAGTAGAACCGGCTGGAAACATTCAGTACTTC. Its protein product is CASSQVEPAGNIQYF.

The chain has TRBV30 and TRBJ1-1, with TRBD1 matching over 7 bases. V was clipped by 4 bases and J by 4 bases; unmatched bases: 3. Germline-derived CDR1 and CDR2 are GTSNPN and SVGIG (reference sequence). The length of the CDR3 is 12 residues. DNA for the CDR3: TGTGCCTGGAATTCAGGGGGCACTGAAGCTTTCTTT. It translates to CAWNSGGTEAFF.

The J gene is TRBJ1-4, the V gene TRBV7-2; maybe TRBD1 (5 bases). The CDR3 is made up of 14 amino acids. V was clipped by 4 bases and J by 4 bases, with 10 bases between them. CDR1 and CDR2 from the germline V gene are SGHTA and FQGNSA. Here the CDR3 reads CASSWGPSNEKLFF. CDR3 coding DNA: TGTGCCAGCAGCTGGGGACCTAGTAATGAAAAACTGTTTTTT.

V gene TRBV30 combines with J gene TRBJ2-3; D is ambiguous. Trimming shortened V by 2 bases and J by 6 bases, and 6 bases separated the two germline ends. Germline loops: CDR1 GTSNPN, CDR2 SVGIG (reference sequence). There are 11 residues in the CDR3. The CDR3 nucleotides are TGTGCCTGGAGTCTAGGGGATACGCAGTATTTT. Amino acids: CAWSLGDTQYF.

V is TRBV2 and J is TRBJ2-3; D might be TRBD2 (5 bases). The V end was cut by 6 bases, the J end by 6 bases, with 7 bases between. Germline V gene lookup returns CDR1 SNHLY and CDR2 FYNNEI. This CDR3 spans 11 amino acids. The CDR3 sequence is CASRVADTQYF. The CDR3 bases are TGTGCCAGCAGGGTAGCGGATACGCAGTATTTT.

The chain is built from TRBV25-1 and TRBJ2-7, with TRBD1 identical over 10 bases. The CDR3 is 15 residues long. V was pared by 1 base and J by 7 bases, with 7 bases of the junction left unmatched. Germline V gives CDR1 MGHDK, CDR2 SYGVNS. The DNA of the CDR3 is TGTGCCAGCAGTGAATCTGGGACAGGGGATCGGGAGCAGTACTTC. Protein product: CASSESGTGDREQYF.

The V gene is TRBV19, the J gene TRBJ1-5, with 9 bases matching TRBD1. Per the germline V gene, CDR1 is LNHDA and CDR2 is SQIVND (reference sequence). Trimming took 4 bases from V and 3 from J; bases not matched to a gene: 7. The CDR3 spans 16 residues. CDR3 protein: CASSTWTGETNQPQHF. CDR3 in DNA: TGTGCCAGTAGTACCTGGACAGGGGAGACCAATCAGCCCCAGCATTTT.

The chain links TRBV5-1 to TRBJ1-1; D is ambiguous. Per the germline V gene, CDR1 is SGHRS and CDR2 is YFSETQ. The CDR3 covers 13 residues. The V gene lost 3 bases and the J gene lost 0 bases, with 6 bases spanning the gap. CDR3: CASSSTVNTEAFF. CDR3 DNA: TGCGCCAGCAGCTCTACAGTGAACACTGAAGCTTTCTTT.